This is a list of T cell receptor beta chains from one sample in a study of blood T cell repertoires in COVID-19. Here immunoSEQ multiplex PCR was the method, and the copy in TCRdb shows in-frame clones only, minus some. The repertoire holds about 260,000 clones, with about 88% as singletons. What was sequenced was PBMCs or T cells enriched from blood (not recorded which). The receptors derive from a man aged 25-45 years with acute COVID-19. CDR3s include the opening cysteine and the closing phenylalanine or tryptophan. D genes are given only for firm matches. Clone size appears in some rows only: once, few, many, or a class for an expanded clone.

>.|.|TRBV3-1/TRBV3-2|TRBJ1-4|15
TGTGCCAGCAGCCTCCCGCAGACGGGTACCGAAAAACTGTTTTTT
CASSLPQTGTEKLFF
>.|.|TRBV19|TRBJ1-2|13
TGTGCCAGTAATTGGGCGACCAACTATGGCTACACCTTC
CASNWATNYGYTF
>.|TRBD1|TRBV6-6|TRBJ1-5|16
TGTGCCAGCAGCCTTAAGGGACAGGTGAACAATCAGCCCCAGCATTTT
CASSLKGQVNNQPQHF
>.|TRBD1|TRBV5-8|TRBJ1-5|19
TGTGCCAGCAGCGCCACCAGGGTTTCGGAACAGGGGTGGCATCAGCCCCAGCATTTT
CASSATRVSEQGWHQPQHF
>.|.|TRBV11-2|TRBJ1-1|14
TGTGCCAGCCGCTTCCGGGGAGTGAACACTGAAGCTTTCTTT
CASRFRGVNTEAFF
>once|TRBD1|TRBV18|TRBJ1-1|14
TGTGCCAGCTCATCCTCAGGGGGCGCGGCTGAAGCTTTCTTT
CASSSSGGAAEAFF
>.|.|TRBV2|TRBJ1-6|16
TGTGCCAGCAGTGTAACAGGGAACTCCTATAATTCACCCCTCCACTTT
CASSVTGNSYNSPLHF
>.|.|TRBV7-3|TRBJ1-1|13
TGTGCCAGCAGCCCCAGGCAGAACACTGAAGCTTTCTTT
CASSPRQNTEAFF
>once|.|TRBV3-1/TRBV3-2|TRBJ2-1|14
TGTGCCAGCAGTCATTCAGGGGGAGGAACTGAGCAGTTCTTC
CASSHSGGGTEQFF
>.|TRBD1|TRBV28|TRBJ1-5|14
TGTGCCAGCAGGCACAGGGGATCGGATCAGCCCCAGCATTTT
CASRHRGSDQPQHF
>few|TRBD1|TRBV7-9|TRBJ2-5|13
TGTGCCAGCAGAATGACAGGGGAGGAGACCCAGTACTTC
CASRMTGEETQYF
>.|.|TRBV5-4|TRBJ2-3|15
TGTGCCAGCAGCTTGGGGCACCGTGGCACAGATACGCAGTATTTT
CASSLGHRGTDTQYF
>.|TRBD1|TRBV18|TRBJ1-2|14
TGTGCCAGCTCAGGGACAGGGGGCGCGGATGGCTACACCTTC
CASSGTGGADGYTF
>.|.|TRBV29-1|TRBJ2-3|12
TGCAGCGTTGTAGAGTCGACAGATACGCAGTATTTT
CSVVESTDTQYF
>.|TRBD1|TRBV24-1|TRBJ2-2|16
TGTGCCACCAGTGATTGGGGACAGGGGGACACCGGGGAGCTGTTTTTT
CATSDWGQGDTGELFF
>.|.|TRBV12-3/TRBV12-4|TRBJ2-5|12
TGTGCCAGCTCCCCGACAGAGGAGACCCAGTACTTC
CASSPTEETQYF
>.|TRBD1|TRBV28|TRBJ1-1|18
TGTGCCAGCAGTATAGACATGGGACAGGGGTCTTCGAGCACTGAAGCTTTCTTT
CASSIDMGQGSSSTEAFF
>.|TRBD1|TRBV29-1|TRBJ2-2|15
TGCAGCGTGAGCACCGGGACAGGGGACACCGGGGAGCTGTTTTTT
CSVSTGTGDTGELFF
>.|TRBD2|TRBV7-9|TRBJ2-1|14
TGTGCCAGCAGCAGACTAGCGGGGAGGAATGAGCAGTTCTTC
CASSRLAGRNEQFF
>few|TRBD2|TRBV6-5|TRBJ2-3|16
TGTGCCAGCAGTTACCATAGCGGGAGTGGGTCCGATACGCAGTATTTT
CASSYHSGSGSDTQYF
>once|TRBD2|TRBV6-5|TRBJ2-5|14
TGTGCCAGCATTGCCGGGACTAGATTAGAGACCCAGTACTTC
CASIAGTRLETQYF
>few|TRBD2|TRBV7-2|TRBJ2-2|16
TGTGCCAGCAGCCTACGACTAGCGACGAACACCGGGGAGCTGTTTTTT
CASSLRLATNTGELFF
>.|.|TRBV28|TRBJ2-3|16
TGTGCCACCGGAGGTTATCGAGGCTCGGGCACAGATACGCAGTATTTT
CATGGYRGSGTDTQYF
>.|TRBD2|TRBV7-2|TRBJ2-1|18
TGTGCCAGCAGCTTAGCTCCGGACGGATCTAGCGGGGACAATGAGCAGTTCTTC
CASSLAPDGSSGDNEQFF
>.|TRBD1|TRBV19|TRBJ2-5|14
TGTGCCAGTAGTACTGCAGGGGGTCTGGAGACCCAGTACTTC
CASSTAGGLETQYF
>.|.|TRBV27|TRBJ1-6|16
TGTGCCAGCAGCCACGTAGAGAGCTCCTATAATTCACCCCTCCACTTT
CASSHVESSYNSPLHF
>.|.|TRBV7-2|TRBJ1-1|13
TGTGCCAGCAGCCCAAGGGGGTACGGTGAAGCTTTCTTT
CASSPRGYGEAFF
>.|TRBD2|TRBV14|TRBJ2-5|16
TGTGCCAGCAGCCAAGAGATCGGGGGGGCCAAGGGGACCCAGTACTTC
CASSQEIGGAKGTQYF
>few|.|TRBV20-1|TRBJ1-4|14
TGCAGTGCTAGTAGGGACAATCGGCGTGAAAAACTGTTTTTT
CSASRDNRREKLFF
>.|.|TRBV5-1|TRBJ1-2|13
TGCGCCAGCAGCAAGGACATTAACTATGGCTACACCTTC
CASSKDINYGYTF
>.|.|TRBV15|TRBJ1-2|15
TGTGCCACCAGCAGATCCCGACAGAGTAACTATGGCTACACCTTC
CATSRSRQSNYGYTF
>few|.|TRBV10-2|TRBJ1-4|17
TGCGCCAGCGCCGGACAGCCTACATCAGCAACTAATGAAAAACTGTTTTTT
CASAGQPTSATNEKLFF
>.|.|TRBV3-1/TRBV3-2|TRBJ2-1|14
TGTGCCAGCAGAAACGTGGGGGGTAAGGGTGAGCAGTTCTTC
CASRNVGGKGEQFF
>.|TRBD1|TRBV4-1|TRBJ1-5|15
TGCGCCAGCAGCCAAGAGGACAGGGGGCGATTGCCCCAGCATTTT
CASSQEDRGRLPQHF
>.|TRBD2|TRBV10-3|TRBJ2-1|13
TGTGCCATCACGGCGGGAGCTCTCAATGAGCAGTTCTTC
CAITAGALNEQFF
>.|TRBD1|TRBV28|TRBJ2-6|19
TGTGCCAGCAGCCAGATCCAGGACAGGGCGCTATCTGGGGCCAACGTCCTGACTTTC
CASSQIQDRALSGANVLTF
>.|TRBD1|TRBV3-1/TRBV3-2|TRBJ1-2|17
TGTGCCAGCAGCCAACACGGACAGGGGGACGAGTACTATGGCTACACCTTC
CASSQHGQGDEYYGYTF
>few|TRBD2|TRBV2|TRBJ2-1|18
TGTGCCAGCAGCTTATGGATTCTAGCGGGAGAGGGGAACAATGAGCAGTTCTTC
CASSLWILAGEGNNEQFF
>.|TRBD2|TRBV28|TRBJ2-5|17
TGTGCCAGCAGTTTTAAGACTAGCGGGGCACCCAAAGAGACCCAGTACTTC
CASSFKTSGAPKETQYF
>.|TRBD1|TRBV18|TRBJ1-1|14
TGTGCCAGCCGCCCGACAGGGACCCTGACTGAAGCTTTCTTT
CASRPTGTLTEAFF
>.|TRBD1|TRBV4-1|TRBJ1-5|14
TGCGCCAGCAGCCTTACGGGACAGGTAAAGCCCCAGCATTTT
CASSLTGQVKPQHF
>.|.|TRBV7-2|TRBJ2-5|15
TGTGCCAGCAGCTCACAGCTGGGGCAGGGAGAGACCCAGTACTTC
CASSSQLGQGETQYF
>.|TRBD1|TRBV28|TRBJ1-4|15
TGTGCCAGCAGTTTATCGGACAGGGGTTATGAAAAACTGTTTTTT
CASSLSDRGYEKLFF
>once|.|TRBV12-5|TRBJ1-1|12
TGTGCTAGTGGTACTACACCCGGTGAAGCTTTCTTT
CASGTTPGEAFF
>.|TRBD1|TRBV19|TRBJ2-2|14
TGTGCCAGTAGTATAGCCCAGGGGGCCGGGGAGCTGTTTTTT
CASSIAQGAGELFF
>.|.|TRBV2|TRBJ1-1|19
TGTGCCAGCAGTGGACGTCGCGGGGCCGGAAGGGGCATGAACACTGAAGCTTTCTTT
CASSGRRGAGRGMNTEAFF
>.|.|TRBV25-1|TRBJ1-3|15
TGTGCCAGCAGTGTCCGTGGGGCCCAAGGAAACACCATATATTTT
CASSVRGAQGNTIYF
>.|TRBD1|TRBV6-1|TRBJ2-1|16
TGTGCCAGCAGTGAAACACAGGGGAGCTCCTACAATGAGCAGTTCTTC
CASSETQGSSYNEQFF
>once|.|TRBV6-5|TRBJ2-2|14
TGTGCCAGCAGTTACGTTGAGTCTCCCGGGGAGCTGTTTTTT
CASSYVESPGELFF
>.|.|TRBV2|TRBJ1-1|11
TGTGCCAGCAGCGACGACAGGGAAGCTTTCTTT
CASSDDREAFF
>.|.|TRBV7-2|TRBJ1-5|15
TGTGCCAGCAGTTCGACCGGGACAATGGATCAGCCCCAGCATTTT
CASSSTGTMDQPQHF
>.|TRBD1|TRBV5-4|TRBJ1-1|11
TGTGCCATAGACAGGGACTCTGAAGCTTTCTTT
CAIDRDSEAFF